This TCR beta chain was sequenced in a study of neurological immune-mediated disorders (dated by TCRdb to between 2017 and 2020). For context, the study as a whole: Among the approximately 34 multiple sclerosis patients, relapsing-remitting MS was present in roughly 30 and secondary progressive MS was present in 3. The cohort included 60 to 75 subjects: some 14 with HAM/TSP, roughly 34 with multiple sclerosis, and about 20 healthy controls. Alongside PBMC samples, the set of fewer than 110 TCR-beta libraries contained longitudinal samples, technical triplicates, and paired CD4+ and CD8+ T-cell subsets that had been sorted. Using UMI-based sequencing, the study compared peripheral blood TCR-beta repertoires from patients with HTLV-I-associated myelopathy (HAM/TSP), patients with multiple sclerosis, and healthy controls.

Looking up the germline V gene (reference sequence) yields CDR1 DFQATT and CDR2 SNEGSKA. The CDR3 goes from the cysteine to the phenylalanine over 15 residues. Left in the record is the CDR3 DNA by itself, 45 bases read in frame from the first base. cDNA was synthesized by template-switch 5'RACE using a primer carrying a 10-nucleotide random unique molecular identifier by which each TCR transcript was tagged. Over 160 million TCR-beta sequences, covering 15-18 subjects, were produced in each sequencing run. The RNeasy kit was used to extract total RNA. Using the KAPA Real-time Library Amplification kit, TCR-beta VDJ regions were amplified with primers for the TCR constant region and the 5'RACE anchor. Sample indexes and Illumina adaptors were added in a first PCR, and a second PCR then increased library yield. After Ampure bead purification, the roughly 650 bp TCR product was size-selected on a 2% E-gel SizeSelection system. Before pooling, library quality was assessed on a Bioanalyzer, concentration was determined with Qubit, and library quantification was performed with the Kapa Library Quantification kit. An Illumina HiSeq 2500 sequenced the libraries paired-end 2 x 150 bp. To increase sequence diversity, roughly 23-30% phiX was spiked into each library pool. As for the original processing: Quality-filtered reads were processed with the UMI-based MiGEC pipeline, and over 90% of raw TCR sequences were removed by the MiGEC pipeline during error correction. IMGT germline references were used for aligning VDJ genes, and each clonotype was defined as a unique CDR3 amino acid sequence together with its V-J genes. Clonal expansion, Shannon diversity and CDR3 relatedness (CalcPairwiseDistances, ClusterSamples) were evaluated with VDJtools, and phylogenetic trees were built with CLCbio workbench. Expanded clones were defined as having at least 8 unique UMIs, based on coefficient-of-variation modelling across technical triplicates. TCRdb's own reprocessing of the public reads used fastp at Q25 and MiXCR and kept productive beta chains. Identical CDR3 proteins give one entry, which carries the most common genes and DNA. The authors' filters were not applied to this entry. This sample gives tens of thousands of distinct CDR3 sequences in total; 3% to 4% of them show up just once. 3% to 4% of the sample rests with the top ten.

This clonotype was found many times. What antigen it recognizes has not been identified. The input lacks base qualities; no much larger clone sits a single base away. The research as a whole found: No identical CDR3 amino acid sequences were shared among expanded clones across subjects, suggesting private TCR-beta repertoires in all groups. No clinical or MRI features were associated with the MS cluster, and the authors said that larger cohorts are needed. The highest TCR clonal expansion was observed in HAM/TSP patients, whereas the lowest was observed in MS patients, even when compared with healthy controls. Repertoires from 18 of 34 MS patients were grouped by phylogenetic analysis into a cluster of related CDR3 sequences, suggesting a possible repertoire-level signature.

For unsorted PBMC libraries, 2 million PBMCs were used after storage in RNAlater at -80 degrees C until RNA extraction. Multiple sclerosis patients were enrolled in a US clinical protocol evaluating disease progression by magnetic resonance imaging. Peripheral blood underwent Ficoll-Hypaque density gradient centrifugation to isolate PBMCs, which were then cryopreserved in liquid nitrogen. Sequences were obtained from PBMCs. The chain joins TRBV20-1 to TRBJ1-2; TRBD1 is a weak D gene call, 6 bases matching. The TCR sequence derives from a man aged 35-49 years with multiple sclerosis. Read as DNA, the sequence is TGCGGCTTTATAGCAGGGGCGAATGCTAACTATGGCTACACCTTC. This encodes CGFIAGANANYGYTF.